The source of this T cell receptor (beta chain) is a study of TIL therapy for anti-PD-1-resistant metastatic lung cancer. The CDR3 spans 14 residues. CDR1 SGHRS and CDR2 YFSETQ come from the germline V gene. Trimming shortened V by 1 base and J by 3 bases, and 11 bases separated the two germline ends. Sequencing used immunoSEQ v3. Sequenced by immunoSEQ multiplex PCR; TCRdb stores in-frame clones only, minus some. The data show 95,000 or so clones, 55% to 75% seen once. As for time point: pre-treatment sample, taken before nivolumab and TIL therapy. Most excised metastases sampled were pleural nodules or supraclavicular lymph nodes.

Material: tumor tissue, obtained at baseline. This TCR was recovered from a person aged 25-79 years with non-small cell lung cancer. The chain links TRBV5-1 to TRBJ2-7, with D possibly being TRBD1 (6 bases). In DNA form, the CDR3 reads TGCGCCAGCAGCTTGATACAGGGAAACTACGAGCAGTACTTC. Translated, it gives CASSLIQGNYEQYF.